The 16 T cell receptor beta chains below come from one sample, sequenced in a study of shared clonotypes between healthy human individuals. The data were produced by immunoSEQ multiplex PCR, yet TCRdb's version contains in-frame clones alone and is incomplete. This sample has roughly 1,800,000 clones, with over 85% found just once. Terminally differentiated effector memory CD45RA+ cells were excluded by CCR7 positive selection of CD45RO-negative cells. Specimen: naive CD8+ T cells sorted from blood. The receptors shown here come from a man younger than 35 in good health.

The chain has TRBV6-1 and TRBJ2-4; D call uncertain. The germline CDR1 and CDR2 sequences are MNHNS and SASEGT. The length of the CDR3 is 14 residues. V lost 2 bases, J lost 0 bases, and 5 bases lay in between. The CDR3 reads CASSELVAKNIQYF. The CDR3 DNA is TGTGCCAGCAGTGAATTGGTAGCCAAAAACATTCAGTACTTC.

The chain carries TRBV4-1 and TRBJ2-3; tentative D call: TRBD1 (6 bases). CDR1 and CDR2 (germline): MGHRA, YSYEKL. Trimming removed 2 bases from V and 0 bases from J, with 27 bases in between. The CDR3 extends over 21 amino acids. As DNA, the CDR3 is TGCGCCAGCAGCCAACCACGCGACAGGACGGAATCCTCTCCTAGCACAGATACGCAGTATTTT. This sequence encodes CASSQPRDRTESSPSTDTQYF.

The chain carries TRBV9 and TRBJ1-5; 9 nucleotides agree with TRBD1. Losses at the gene ends were 8 bases for V and 3 bases for J; bases not matched to a gene: 9. The CDR3 contains 15 residues. Germline V gives CDR1 SGDLS, CDR2 YYNGEE. The CDR3: CASTLGTGPNQPQHF. CDR3 sequence (DNA): TGTGCCAGTACCCTCGGGACAGGGCCCAATCAGCCCCAGCATTTT.

V is TRBV11-2 and J is TRBJ2-1, with 10 bases that match TRBD2. Germline loops: CDR1 SGHAT, CDR2 FQNNGV. CDR3 size: 19 residues. V lost 7 bases, J lost 0 bases, and 15 bases stayed unmatched. CDR3 coding DNA: TGTGCCAGCACAAAAGGGGTAGCGGGGGGTTCTAGCTCCTACAATGAGCAGTTCTTC. Translation gives CASTKGVAGGSSSYNEQFF.

The DNA of the CDR3 is TGTGCCAGCAGTTTAGGCTTAGGGGAATTGGTGACCCAGTACTTC. Translated, it gives CASSLGLGELVTQYF. The V gene is TRBV27, the J gene TRBJ2-5; tentatively, D is TRBD1 (5 bases). Between the trimmed V and J ends, which lost 2 bases and 7 bases, there was a span of 17 bases. This CDR3 comprises 15 residues. CDR1 MNHEY and CDR2 SMNVEV come from the germline V gene (reference sequence).

This chain uses TRBV6-5 with TRBJ1-1, with D maybe TRBD1 (5 bases). CDR3 length equals 13 residues. Trimming removed 8 bases at V and 3 bases at J, with 13 bases between. CDR1 is MNHEY, CDR2 SVGAGI, per germline. The chain's CDR3 is CASFTPGDTEAFF. The CDR3 nucleotides read TGTGCCAGCTTCACCCCGGGGGACACTGAAGCTTTCTTT.

The chain combines TRBV19 with TRBJ1-2; a weak D match, TRBD1 (6 bases). This CDR3 comprises 15 residues. V lost 8 bases and J 4 bases, leaving 20 bases between the germline ends. CDR1 and CDR2 (germline): LNHDA, SQIVND (reference sequence). Written as DNA, the CDR3 is TGTGCCAGTGAACCCGGGGACACAGGTTCCTATGGCTACACCTTC. Protein product: CASEPGDTGSYGYTF.

This chain joins TRBV10-1 and TRBJ2-7; D is uncertain. V was cut by 3 bases and J by 1 base, with 10 bases left in between. The CDR3 is made up of 14 amino acids. Germline lookup yields CDR1 WNHNN and CDR2 SYGVQD (reference sequence). The chain's CDR3 is CASSDVQFSYEQYF. The CDR3 DNA follows: TGCGCCAGCAGTGATGTGCAGTTTTCCTACGAGCAGTACTTC.

V gene TRBV4-1 combines with J gene TRBJ1-2; tentative D call: TRBD1 (6 bases). The length of the CDR3 is 14 residues. In germline, CDR1 is MGHRA, CDR2 YSYEKL. V was trimmed by 0 bases and J by 3 bases, leaving 8 bases between them. The CDR3, as DNA: TGCGCCAGCAGCCAAGAACAGGGTTACTATGGCTACACCTTC. Amino acid sequence: CASSQEQGYYGYTF.

The rearrangement links TRBV30 to TRBJ1-6; D is uncertain. Germline V gene data show CDR1 as GTSNPN and CDR2 as SVGIG (reference sequence). Trimming cost V 2 bases and J 3 bases, with 11 bases left between them. The length of the CDR3 is 15 residues. CDR3 bases: TGTGCCTGGAGTCGGAACGAGCTCTATAATTCACCCCTCCACTTT. Translating it yields CAWSRNELYNSPLHF.

V usage is TRBV5-1 and J usage is TRBJ2-3; 10 nucleotides agree with TRBD2. Germline V gene data show CDR1 as SGHRS and CDR2 as YFSETQ. The CDR3 covers 17 residues. The V gene end was trimmed by 5 bases and the J gene end by 2 bases; junction bases not matched to a gene: 11. CDR3 region: CASRPFGTSDYTDTQYF. In DNA, the CDR3 is TGCGCCAGCAGGCCTTTTGGGACTAGCGATTACACAGATACGCAGTATTTT. Full variable domain (rest looked up from reference TRBV5-1 and TRBJ2-3): KAGVTQTPRYLIKTRGQQVTLSCSPISGHRSVSWYQQTPGQGLQFLFEYFSETQRNKGNFPGRFSGRQFSNSRSEMNVSTLELGDSALYLCASRPFGTSDYTDTQYFGPGTRLTVL.

The rearrangement links TRBV6-1 to TRBJ2-7; no definite D call. CDR3 length: 13 residues. Trimming took off 3 bases at V and 2 bases at J, with 8 bases between the two ends. Germline CDR1 and CDR2: MNHNS and SASEGT. CDR3 in DNA: TGTGCCAGCAGTGAGGGCTTCGCCTACGAGCAGTACTTC. Translated, it gives CASSEGFAYEQYF.

J is TRBJ2-2 and V is TRBV28, with TRBD2 identical over 8 bases. This CDR3 spans 15 amino acids. The germline CDR1 and CDR2 sequences are MDHEN and SYDVKM. The V segment lost 6 bases and the J segment 7 bases; nucleotides outside the gene matches: 10. The CDR3 reads CASSSGLALSGELFF. The CDR3 nucleotides read TGTGCCAGCAGCTCTGGACTAGCACTTAGCGGGGAGCTGTTTTTT. The variable domain in full, completed from reference TRBV28 and TRBJ2-2, reads DVKVTQSSRYLVKRTGEKVFLECVQDMDHENMFWYRQDPGLGLRLIYFSYDVKMKEKGDIPEGYSVSREKKERFSLILESASTNQTSMYLCASSSGLALSGELFFGEGSRLTVL.

This clone came up a few times. The gene calls are TRBV5-1 and TRBJ1-2; TRBD1 matches at 9 bases. This CDR3 spans 15 amino acids. J lost 2 bases, V lost 3 bases, and 5 bases had no gene match. Germline V gene sequence: CDR1 SGHRS, CDR2 YFSETQ. The CDR3 DNA follows: TGCGCCAGCAGCTCCACAGGGGGCGAAAACTATGGCTACACCTTC. Protein sequence: CASSSTGGENYGYTF.

In the case of this clone: Within the sample, other DNA sequences also encode this same CDR3. The chain carries TRBV5-1 and TRBJ1-2; D is uncertain. The germline V and J ends were trimmed by 0 bases and 5 bases, with 11 bases remaining between them. Looked up from germline, CDR1 is SGHRS and CDR2 is YFSETQ. The CDR3 totals 14 residues. This chain's CDR3 is CASSLGPADYGYTF. CDR3 bases: TGCGCCAGCAGCTTGGGCCCGGCGGATTATGGCTACACCTTC.

The J gene is TRBJ1-2, the V gene TRBV7-9; maybe TRBD1 (6 bases). V was cut by 5 bases and J by 3 bases, with 22 bases left in between. The CDR3 loop spans 17 amino acids. CDR1 and CDR2 from the germline V gene are SEHNR and FQNEAQ (reference sequence). The CDR3 here is CASSHSRDTWMDYGYTF. DNA for the CDR3: TGTGCCAGCAGCCATAGCCGGGACACCTGGATGGACTATGGCTACACCTTC.